Sequencing of this TCR beta chain was carried out in a study of neurological immune-mediated disorders. This clonotype was seen many times. The CDR3 has 12 amino acids. Per the germline V gene, CDR1 is DFQATT and CDR2 is SNEGSKA (reference sequence). Deletions cut 6 bases from V and 1 base from J, with 7 bases between. This sample's time point: longitudinal time-point 3. The cDNA was synthesized by 5'RACE incorporating 10-nucleotide random UMIs. TCRdb ran MiXCR on the 5' RACE reads and lists one entry per CDR3 protein. The sample records approximately 45,000 distinct CDR3 sequences, approximately 15% being singletons.

The rearrangement uses TRBV20-1 and TRBJ2-1, with D possibly TRBD1 on 5 matching bases. This TCR was sampled from a man under 40 in good health. Specimen: PBMCs. This chain's CDR3 is CSAKGSYNEQFF. CDR3 DNA: TGCAGTGCAAAGGGGTCCTACAATGAGCAGTTCTTC.